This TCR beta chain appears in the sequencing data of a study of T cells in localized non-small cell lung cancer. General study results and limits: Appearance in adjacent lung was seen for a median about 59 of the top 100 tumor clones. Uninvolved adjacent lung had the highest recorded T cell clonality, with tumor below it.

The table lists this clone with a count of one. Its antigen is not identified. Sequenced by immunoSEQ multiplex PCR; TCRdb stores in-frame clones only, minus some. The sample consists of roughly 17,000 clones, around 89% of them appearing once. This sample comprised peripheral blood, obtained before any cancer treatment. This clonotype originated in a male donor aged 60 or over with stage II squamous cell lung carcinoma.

The CDR3 sequence: CASSLGLAGPRTDTQYF. CDR3 sequence (DNA): TGTGCCAGCAGTTTAGGGCTAGCGGGACCCCGTACAGATACGCAGTATTTT. This chain joins TRBV28 and TRBJ2-3; 9 nucleotides line up with TRBD2. Germline CDR1 reads MDHEN; CDR2 reads SYDVKM. CDR3 length equals 17 residues. With V trimmed by 2 bases and J by 3 bases, 9 bases remained unmatched.